The rows below give T cell receptor beta chains drawn from one sample of a study of blood T cell repertoires in COVID-19. Only in-frame clones appear in the TCRdb table, and some are missing; sequencing was by immunoSEQ multiplex PCR. There are over 95,000 clones in the sample; around 88% occur only once, and approximately 20% lies in the top ten. The sequenced material came from peripheral blood. The receptors here all came from a human donor with acute or convalescent COVID-19. The donor label of this sample is uncertain. The CDR3 runs from the conserved cysteine through the conserved F or W. The D gene is left open where the match is weak. Rows may omit the clone size; those that give it use once, few, many or a size class.

v_gene: TRBV5-1
d_gene: TRBD1
abundance: NA
j_gene: TRBJ1-6
CDR3nt: TGCGCCAGCAGCCCGGGACAGGGGGCAGATTCACCCCTCCACTTT
CDR3aa: CASSPGQGADSPLHF

v_gene: TRBV5-4
d_gene: NA
abundance: NA
j_gene: TRBJ2-4
CDR3nt: TGTGCCAGCAGCTTGGGGGGCGAGTTCATTCAGTACTTC
CDR3aa: CASSLGGEFIQYF

v_gene: TRBV6-5
d_gene: TRBD1
abundance: NA
j_gene: TRBJ1-1
CDR3nt: TGTGCCAGCAGGCTTCATGGGACAGCGAACACTGAAGCTTTCTTT
CDR3aa: CASRLHGTANTEAFF

v_gene: TRBV7-9
d_gene: NA
abundance: few
j_gene: TRBJ1-3
CDR3nt: TGTGCCAGCAGCTTACGGCTCCGGGAATACTCTGGAAACACCATATATTTT
CDR3aa: CASSLRLREYSGNTIYF

v_gene: TRBV5-4
d_gene: TRBD1
abundance: NA
j_gene: TRBJ1-4
CDR3nt: TGTGCCAGCAGCTCAACAGGGGGCGGAGAAAAACTGTTTTTT
CDR3aa: CASSSTGGGEKLFF

v_gene: TRBV7-2
d_gene: NA
abundance: NA
j_gene: TRBJ2-1
CDR3nt: TGTGCCAGCAGCCCCTACAGGGAGCAGTTCTTC
CDR3aa: CASSPYREQFF

v_gene: TRBV7-3
d_gene: TRBD1
abundance: few
j_gene: TRBJ2-7
CDR3nt: TGTGCCAGCAGCTTAGGACAGGGAGACGAGCAGTACTTC
CDR3aa: CASSLGQGDEQYF

v_gene: TRBV7-9
d_gene: TRBD1
abundance: few
j_gene: TRBJ1-1
CDR3nt: TGTGCCAGTTCGGGACAGGGGATTGAAGCTTTCTTT
CDR3aa: CASSGQGIEAFF

v_gene: TRBV5-1
d_gene: NA
abundance: NA
j_gene: TRBJ2-2
CDR3nt: TGCGCCAGCAGCTTGGCCTTGACAGGAGGACCCGGGGAGCTGTTTTTT
CDR3aa: CASSLALTGGPGELFF

v_gene: TRBV30
d_gene: TRBD1
abundance: once
j_gene: TRBJ1-2
CDR3nt: TGTGCCTGGATTGCGGACAGGGTGGGAGGCTACACCTTC
CDR3aa: CAWIADRVGGYTF

v_gene: TRBV28
d_gene: NA
abundance: NA
j_gene: TRBJ1-1
CDR3nt: TGTGCCAGCAGTGAGGGACTGTTGAACACTGAAGCTTTCTTT
CDR3aa: CASSEGLLNTEAFF

v_gene: TRBV7-2
d_gene: NA
abundance: NA
j_gene: TRBJ2-1
CDR3nt: TGTGCCAGCAGCTTTTATAGCTCCTACAATGAGCAGTTCTTC
CDR3aa: CASSFYSSYNEQFF

v_gene: TRBV28
d_gene: NA
abundance: NA
j_gene: TRBJ2-3
CDR3nt: TGTGCCAGCAGTTTGCGATACCAACGCGGCACAGATACGCAGTATTTT
CDR3aa: CASSLRYQRGTDTQYF